These 2 T cell receptor beta chains originate from one sample sequenced in a study of blood T cell repertoires in COVID-19. Only in-frame clones appear in the TCRdb table, and some are missing; sequencing was by immunoSEQ multiplex PCR. This sample yields over 20,000 clones, of which 91% are seen a single time; 7.4% belongs to the top ten. Sequenced input: peripheral blood. These receptors were collected from a man in his 70s with active COVID-19.

The CDR3 DNA reads TGTGCCAGTAGTACCGCCGGGACAGCCTACACAGATACGCAGTATTTT. Its translation: CASSTAGTAYTDTQYF. This chain uses TRBV19 with TRBJ2-3, with 7 bases that match TRBD1. Losses at the gene ends were 4 bases for V and 2 bases for J; bases not matched to a gene: 9. The germline CDR1 and CDR2 sequences are LNHDA and SQIVND (reference sequence). CDR3 length: 16 residues.

The genes are TRBV3-1 (or the pseudogene TRBV3-2) and TRBJ2-3, with D uncertain. The CDR3 consists of 13 residues. CDR1 LGHDT and CDR2 YNNKEL come from the germline V gene (reference sequence). Trimming shortened V by 5 bases and J by 1 base, and 7 bases separated the two germline ends. This CDR3 reads CASSVYGTDTQYF. In DNA, the CDR3 is TGTGCCAGCAGCGTCTACGGCACAGATACGCAGTATTTT.